Below, 26 T cell receptor beta chains from the same sample are listed, as sequenced in a study of cytomegalovirus exposure and HLA in healthy donors. PCR primers comprised 60 Vbeta and 13 Jbeta primers. Assay used: immunoSEQ multiplex PCR; TCRdb lists only in-frame clones, some missing. The data show some 150,000 clones, roughly 80% seen once. Sequences were obtained from PBMCs. The receptors derive from a woman in her 50s in good health and CMV-seropositive.

The chain joins TRBV11-2 to TRBJ1-2, with D uncertain. Germline V gives CDR1 SGHAT, CDR2 FQNNGV. Trimming removed 2 bases from V and 2 bases from J, with 6 bases in between. CDR3 length: 13 residues. CDR3 in amino acids: CASSLSGNYGYTF. The CDR3 DNA follows: TGTGCCAGCAGCTTATCAGGAAACTATGGCTACACCTTC.

This chain links TRBV28 with TRBJ2-5, with 8 bases fitting TRBD2. After removal of 6 bases from V and 5 bases from J, the junction contained 8 bases not matched to a gene. Germline assignment: CDR1 MDHEN and CDR2 SYDVKM. The CDR3 runs 14 residues. CDR3 residues: CASSRSGSFETQYF. The DNA of the CDR3 is TGTGCCAGCAGCAGAAGCGGGAGTTTTGAGACCCAGTACTTC. The full variable domain, completed using reference TRBV28 and TRBJ2-5, is DVKVTQSSRYLVKRTGEKVFLECVQDMDHENMFWYRQDPGLGLRLIYFSYDVKMKEKGDIPEGYSVSREKKERFSLILESASTNQTSMYLCASSRSGSFETQYFGPGTRLLVL.

This rearrangement joins TRBV15 to TRBJ2-7; 8 positions agree with TRBD1. V shed 8 bases, J shed 5 bases, and the junction held 14 bases outside the gene matches. This CDR3 is built from 15 residues. Germline values: CDR1 LNHNV, CDR2 YYDKDF (reference sequence). This CDR3 reads CATAFPEDRDDEQYF. The CDR3 DNA reads as TGTGCCACCGCCTTCCCGGAGGACAGGGACGACGAGCAGTACTTC.

The CDR3: CASSLVGTGVGYTF. The DNA for the CDR3 is TGCGCCAGCAGCTTGGTTGGGACAGGGGTTGGCTACACCTTC. This chain connects TRBV5-1 to TRBJ1-2, with 10 bases aligning to TRBD1. The CDR3 totals 14 residues. Germline V gives CDR1 SGHRS, CDR2 YFSETQ. The J segment lost 7 bases and the V segment lost 0 bases, leaving 3 bases of the junction unmatched.

The chain carries TRBV7-8 and TRBJ1-2, with D tentatively TRBD1 (5 bases). The CDR3 sequence is 14 residues long. Between the trimmed V and J ends, which lost 4 bases and 5 bases, there was a span of 14 bases. Germline V gene sequence: CDR1 SGHVS, CDR2 FQNEAQ. The DNA of the CDR3 is TGTGCCAGCAGCTCTCGACAGCAACCTTATGGCTACACCTTC. The encoded protein is CASSSRQQPYGYTF.

The chain uses TRBV5-1 and TRBJ2-7; TRBD1 agrees at 9 bases. Germline V gene lookup returns CDR1 SGHRS and CDR2 YFSETQ. V shed 0 bases, J shed 5 bases, and the junction held 6 bases outside the gene matches. CDR3 length: 15 amino acids. The CDR3 bases are TGCGCCAGCAGCTTGGAGGGGACAGGGTACGACGAGCAGTACTTC. It is translated as CASSLEGTGYDEQYF.

The V call is TRBV30, the J call TRBJ1-6, with a weak D call TRBD1 (5 bases). The CDR3 consists of 15 residues. Per germline, CDR1 GTSNPN and CDR2 SVGIG (reference sequence). V was cut by 1 base and J by 9 bases, with 16 bases left in between. CDR3 coding DNA: TGTGCCTGGAGTGAACAGGTGGCATACAGTTCACCCCTCCACTTT. It codes for CAWSEQVAYSSPLHF.

The chain links TRBV9 to TRBJ1-4, with 11 bases identical to TRBD1. Per the germline V gene, CDR1 is SGDLS and CDR2 is YYNGEE. This CDR3 contains 14 residues. V shed 4 bases and J 5 bases; nucleotides not matched to a gene: 1. CDR3 nucleotides: TGTGCCAGCAGCAGGGACAGGGGGAATGAAAAACTGTTTTTT. Protein: CASSRDRGNEKLFF.

The gene calls are TRBV4-1 and TRBJ2-2, with D possibly TRBD2 on 5 matching bases. Trimming cost V 3 bases and J 5 bases, with 16 bases left between them. The CDR3 sequence is 16 residues long. Germline-derived CDR1 and CDR2 are MGHRA and YSYEKL. CDR3 DNA sequence: TGCGCCAGCAGCCATCCGGACTTACGGGTGACCGGGGAGCTGTTTTTT. This codes for CASSHPDLRVTGELFF.

The genes are TRBV19 and TRBJ1-5; D uncertain. Germline CDR1 and CDR2: LNHDA and SQIVND (reference sequence). CDR3 length: 15 amino acids. Between the trimmed V and J ends, which lost 7 bases and 0 bases, there was a span of 13 bases. DNA of the CDR3: TGTGCCAGTATGGGCGCAGTTGATAGCAATCAGCCCCAGCATTTT. This translates into CASMGAVDSNQPQHF.

For the CDR3, the DNA is TGTGCCAGCAGTGTCCTTCGGGGGGACTATGGCTACACCTTC. Translating gives CASSVLRGDYGYTF. The chain uses TRBV2 and TRBJ1-2, with D possibly being TRBD1 (5 bases). V lost 4 bases and J lost 3, with 12 bases in between. This CDR3 contains 14 residues. Germline V gene data show CDR1 as SNHLY and CDR2 as FYNNEI.

The chain recombines TRBV19 with TRBJ1-1, with D possibly TRBD1 on 5 matching bases. The germline V gene has CDR1 LNHDA and CDR2 SQIVND (reference sequence). The CDR3 extends over 13 amino acids. V was shortened by 6 bases and J by 2 bases, with 10 bases between the two germline ends. The CDR3 DNA reads TGTGCCAGTAGGACAGTTAGAAACACTGAAGCTTTCTTT. It codes for CASRTVRNTEAFF.

A few counts support this clone. This chain uses TRBV5-1 with TRBJ2-3, with 8 bases fitting TRBD2. CDR3 length equals 15 residues. The V segment lost 0 bases and the J segment 1 base; nucleotides outside the gene matches: 1. Per germline, CDR1 SGHRS and CDR2 YFSETQ. CDR3 protein: CASSLEAGGTDTQYF. The DNA for the CDR3 is TGCGCCAGCAGCTTGGAAGCGGGAGGCACAGATACGCAGTATTTT.

The rearrangement joins TRBV25-1 to TRBJ1-2, with no clear D. CDR3 length: 13 amino acids. The ends were cut back, 2 bases at V and 4 bases at J, with 8 bases in the middle. Germline CDR1 reads MGHDK; CDR2 reads SYGVNS. This CDR3 is CASSENSFYGYTF. CDR3 nucleotides: TGTGCCAGCAGTGAAAACAGTTTCTATGGCTACACCTTC.

With respect to this clone: A junction boundary mismatches the germline segment, possibly from a read error. The gene calls are TRBV18 and TRBJ2-7; D unclear. Germline V CDR1 and CDR2: KGHSH, LQKENI. CDR3 length: 13 residues. DNA for the CDR3: TGTGCCAGCTTACCACCGAGAATCTACGAGCAGTACTTC. As protein: CASLPPRIYEQYF.

The chain links TRBV4-2 to TRBJ2-2; 11 bases align to TRBD2. Per germline, CDR1 LGHNA and CDR2 YNFKEQ. Trimming took 2 bases from V and 4 from J; bases not matched to a gene: 12. The CDR3 covers 19 residues. The CDR3 region has the DNA TGTGCCAGCAGCCAACAACCGGGACTAGCGGAGGGGGGCACCGGGGAGCTGTTTTTT. Its protein product is CASSQQPGLAEGGTGELFF.

The chain joins TRBV7-8 to TRBJ1-2; 7 positions agree with TRBD1. V lost 0 bases, J lost 2 bases, and 6 bases stayed unmatched. Germline V lookup: CDR1 SGHVS, CDR2 FQNEAQ. The CDR3 extends over 16 amino acids. In DNA form, the CDR3 reads TGTGCCAGCAGCTTAGCTCTGGGACAGAGGAACTATGGCTACACCTTC. This codes for CASSLALGQRNYGYTF.

The rearrangement uses TRBV7-2 and TRBJ2-3, with TRBD2 matching over 10 bases. CDR1 is SGHTA, CDR2 FQGNSA, per germline. J lost 5 bases, V lost 5 bases, and 10 bases had no gene match. This CDR3 is built from 16 residues. The CDR3 bases are TGTGCCAGCAGCCTCTCAGCGGGAGGGGTCCTAGATACGCAGTATTTT. Translated, it gives CASSLSAGGVLDTQYF.

The rearrangement uses TRBV9 and TRBJ2-7; possible D gene TRBD1, 5 bases. Trimming pared 0 bases from V and 4 bases from J, leaving 14 bases between. This CDR3 region has 15 residues. Germline CDR1 reads SGDLS; CDR2 reads YYNGEE. This CDR3 reads CASSVDSGSSYEQYF. Here the CDR3 DNA reads TGTGCCAGCAGCGTAGATTCAGGGTCCTCATACGAGCAGTACTTC. The entire variable domain, with the rest obtained from reference TRBV9 and TRBJ2-7, is as follows: DSGVTQTPKHLITATGQRVTLRCSPRSGDLSVYWYQQSLDQGLQFLIQYYNGEERAKGNILERFSAQQFPDLHSELNLSSLELGDSALYFCASSVDSGSSYEQYFGPGTRLTVT.

The rearrangement uses TRBV5-5 and TRBJ2-7; 8 bases are shared with TRBD2. Germline V lookup: CDR1 SGHKS, CDR2 YYEKEE (reference sequence). V shed 2 bases, J shed 8 bases, and the junction held 12 bases outside the gene matches. The CDR3 runs 15 residues. CDR3 DNA sequence: TGTGCCAGCAGCTTTAGTCCCTGGCGGGAGGACCAGCAGTACTTC. Translating it yields CASSFSPWREDQQYF.

For the CDR3, the DNA is TGTGCCAGCAGCTTAGTGGGAGGGCCGCGGGAGACCCAGTACTTC. Translated, it gives CASSLVGGPRETQYF. The chain links TRBV7-6 to TRBJ2-5; TRBD2 agrees at 7 bases. There are 15 residues in the CDR3. The ends lost 1 base at V and 5 bases at J; junction bases unmatched: 7. Germline V CDR1 and CDR2: SGHVS, FNYEAQ. The full variable domain, its missing parts supplied by reference TRBV7-6 and TRBJ2-5, is GAGVSQSPRYKVTKRGQDVALRCDPISGHVSLYWYRQALGQGPEFLTYFNYEAQQDKSGLPNDRFSAERPEGSISTLTIQRTEQRDSAMYRCASSLVGGPRETQYFGPGTRLLVL.

V usage is TRBV5-1 and J usage is TRBJ2-7; 8 bases fit TRBD1. Germline V gives CDR1 SGHRS, CDR2 YFSETQ. CDR3 size: 12 residues. V was pared by 9 bases and J by 6 bases, with 8 bases of the junction left unmatched. CDR3 sequence: CATRQGTGEQYF. Here the CDR3 DNA reads TGCGCCACCCGACAGGGGACCGGCGAGCAGTACTTC.

The rearrangement uses TRBV30 and TRBJ2-5, with 8 bases fitting TRBD1. The CDR3 sequence is 14 residues long. V dropped 0 bases and J dropped 5; count of bases not matched to a gene: 5. The germline CDR1 and CDR2 sequences are GTSNPN and SVGIG (reference sequence). CDR3 sequence: CAWSVWQGAETQYF. The CDR3 nucleotides are TGTGCCTGGAGTGTATGGCAGGGGGCGGAGACCCAGTACTTC.

The rearrangement joins TRBV7-2 to TRBJ1-2, with D possibly TRBD1 on 6 matching bases. The germline CDR1 and CDR2 sequences are SGHTA and FQGNSA. The CDR3 loop spans 14 amino acids. The ends were cut back, 1 base at V and 9 bases at J, with 15 bases in the middle. CDR3 coding DNA: TGTGCCAGCAGCTTAGGGGGGGGCAGGCGGAGCTACACCTTC. Translating it yields CASSLGGGRRSYTF. Complete variable domain (other parts from reference TRBV7-2 and TRBJ1-2): GAGVSQSPSNKVTEKGKDVELRCDPISGHTALYWYRQSLGQGLEFLIYFQGNSAPDKSGLPSDRFSAERTGGSVSTLTIQRTQQEDSAVYLCASSLGGGRRSYTFGSGTRLTVV.

The CDR3 loop reads CASSPTGSTEAFF. The CDR3 DNA follows: TGTGCCAGCTCACCAACAGGGAGCACTGAAGCTTTCTTT. This chain joins TRBV18 and TRBJ1-1; tentatively, D is TRBD1 (6 bases). CDR3 length equals 13 residues. Germline lookup yields CDR1 KGHSH and CDR2 LQKENI. Trimming shortened V by 2 bases and J by 4 bases, and 8 bases separated the two germline ends.

The rearrangement links TRBV2 to TRBJ1-2; TRBD1 matches 11 bases. The CDR3 is made up of 16 amino acids. The junction had 13 bases not matched to a gene; V was cut back by 6 bases and J by 7 bases. Germline V gene data show CDR1 as SNHLY and CDR2 as FYNNEI. The CDR3 sequence: CASSAGRGQGAGGYTF. As DNA, the CDR3 is TGTGCCAGCAGCGCGGGCCGCGGACAGGGGGCCGGTGGCTACACCTTC.